These T cell receptor beta chains were read from a single sample in a study of technical replicates of blood from a handful of donors. The assay was immunoSEQ multiplex PCR, and TCRdb's table has in-frame clones only and misses some. In the table there are about 84,000 clones, around 97% of which are singletons. The sample taken for sequencing was T cells isolated from PBMCs. These TCRs come from a human donor in good health. Both conserved end residues are part of each CDR3. The order of the fields is D gene, J gene, V gene, CDR3 DNA, CDR3 protein. A D gene is named only where the DNA matches it firmly.

D gene: TRBD2
J gene: TRBJ2-7
V gene: TRBV28
CDR3 DNA: TGTGCCAGCAGCGTACCCCTAGCGGGAGAAAACTACGAGCAGTACTTC
CDR3 protein: CASSVPLAGENYEQYF

D gene: .
J gene: TRBJ1-3
V gene: TRBV5-4
CDR3 DNA: TGTGCCAGCAGCTTGACCGTTGGACAACTAACGGGAAACACCATATATTTT
CDR3 protein: CASSLTVGQLTGNTIYF

D gene: .
J gene: TRBJ1-2
V gene: TRBV28
CDR3 DNA: TGTGCCAGCAGTTTAGAGGGTGGCTACACCTTC
CDR3 protein: CASSLEGGYTF

D gene: TRBD2
J gene: TRBJ2-1
V gene: TRBV10-1
CDR3 DNA: TGCGCCAGCAGTGAGTCCCTAGCGGGACTGGACAATGAGCAGTTCTTC
CDR3 protein: CASSESLAGLDNEQFF

D gene: TRBD1
J gene: TRBJ1-2
V gene: TRBV25-1
CDR3 DNA: TGTGCCAGCAGTCAGGGGGACTATGGCTACACCTTC
CDR3 protein: CASSQGDYGYTF

D gene: TRBD2
J gene: TRBJ2-2
V gene: TRBV2
CDR3 DNA: TGTGCCAGCAGTTCAAATGGTCCGGGAGGGCCGGGTGGGGAGCTGTTTTTT
CDR3 protein: CASSSNGPGGPGGELFF

D gene: .
J gene: TRBJ2-2
V gene: TRBV7-6
CDR3 DNA: TGTGCCAGCAGCCCCGTTAGCGGAACCGGGGAGCTGTTTTTT
CDR3 protein: CASSPVSGTGELFF

D gene: TRBD1
J gene: TRBJ2-7
V gene: TRBV4-1
CDR3 DNA: TGCGCCAGCAGCCAGGGACAGAACTACGAGCAGTACTTC
CDR3 protein: CASSQGQNYEQYF

D gene: .
J gene: TRBJ1-1
V gene: TRBV11-3
CDR3 DNA: TGTGCCAGCAGCTTGAGTTCGATGAACACTGAAGCTTTCTTT
CDR3 protein: CASSLSSMNTEAFF

D gene: .
J gene: TRBJ2-4
V gene: TRBV27
CDR3 DNA: TGTGCCAGCAGCCAGGGGTTGGGGGACAAAAACATTCAGTACTTC
CDR3 protein: CASSQGLGDKNIQYF

D gene: TRBD1
J gene: TRBJ1-5
V gene: TRBV18
CDR3 DNA: TGTGCCAGCTCACCAAGTGAGACAGGGGGCTTACCCCAGCATTTT
CDR3 protein: CASSPSETGGLPQHF

D gene: TRBD1
J gene: TRBJ2-7
V gene: TRBV9
CDR3 DNA: TGTGCCAGCAGCAAGGGACAGATCTACGAGCAGTACTTC
CDR3 protein: CASSKGQIYEQYF

D gene: .
J gene: TRBJ1-1
V gene: TRBV5-1
CDR3 DNA: TGCGCCAGCAGCTCGACGTTAACAGTGAACACTGAAGCTTTCTTT
CDR3 protein: CASSSTLTVNTEAFF

D gene: TRBD1
J gene: TRBJ1-5
V gene: TRBV19
CDR3 DNA: TGTGCCAGTAGTACGACAGGGGGCCGGGGTCAGCCCCAGCATTTT
CDR3 protein: CASSTTGGRGQPQHF

D gene: TRBD1
J gene: TRBJ1-2
V gene: TRBV29-1
CDR3 DNA: TGCAGCGCGGGGGGGACAGTTTCTAACTATGGCTACACCTTC
CDR3 protein: CSAGGTVSNYGYTF